The 2 T cell receptor beta chains below all came from one sample that was sequenced in a study of Ad26.COV2.S vaccination and SARS-CoV-2 variants. Profiling relied on immunoSEQ multiplex PCR, and the TCRdb table lists in-frame clones only, not all of them. The sample includes approximately 480,000 clones, around nine tenths of them seen just once. Treatment denoted: about 20 received Ad26.COV2.S at low or high dose, single or two shots; a few received placebo; per-sample allocation not given. The study sampled participants on day 63 after the first vaccine or placebo injection. The sequencing here drew on peripheral blood, taken in a trial of Ad26.COV2.S vaccine versus placebo. The source is a person between 18 and 65 years old who received the Ad26.COV2.S COVID-19 vaccine or a placebo.

The genes are TRBV6-6 and TRBJ2-7, with D possibly being TRBD2 (6 bases). The CDR3 spans 15 residues. Germline values: CDR1 MNHNY, CDR2 SVGAGI (reference sequence). V lost 7 bases and J lost 4, with 20 bases in between. The CDR3, as DNA: TGTGCCAGCAAAAAGGAGGGTCAGGGATCTTACGAGCAGTACTTC. Translated: CASKKEGQGSYEQYF.

This clone was found once. This chain uses TRBV19 with TRBJ2-5; weak D call: TRBD2 (6 bases). CDR1 is LNHDA and CDR2 is SQIVND in the germline V gene (reference sequence). This CDR3 is built from 15 residues. V shed 5 bases and J shed 5 bases, with 18 bases lying between them. The CDR3 here is CASSPASVGTETQYF. The CDR3 DNA follows: TGTGCCAGTAGTCCCGCCTCGGTCGGGACTGAGACCCAGTACTTC.